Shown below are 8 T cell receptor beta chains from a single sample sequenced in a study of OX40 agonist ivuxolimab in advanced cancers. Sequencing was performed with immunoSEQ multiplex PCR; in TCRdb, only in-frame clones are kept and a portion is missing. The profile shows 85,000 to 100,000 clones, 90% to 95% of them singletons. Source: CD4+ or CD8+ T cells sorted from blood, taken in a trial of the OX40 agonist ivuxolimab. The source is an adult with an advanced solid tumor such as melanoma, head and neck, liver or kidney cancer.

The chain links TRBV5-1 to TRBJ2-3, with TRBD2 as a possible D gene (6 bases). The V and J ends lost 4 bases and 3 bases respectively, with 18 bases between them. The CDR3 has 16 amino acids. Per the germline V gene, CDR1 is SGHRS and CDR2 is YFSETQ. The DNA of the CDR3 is TGCGCCAGCAGCAAGCCGGGACTTCCGGGAACAGATACGCAGTATTTT. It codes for CASSKPGLPGTDTQYF.

The CDR3 loop reads CASSEGGANGNTIYF. CDR3 in DNA: TGTGCCAGCAGTGAAGGGGGGGCGAACGGAAACACCATATATTTT. The chain combines TRBV2 with TRBJ1-3; maybe TRBD1 (6 bases). V lost 1 base, J lost 4 bases, and 11 bases lay in between. The germline CDR1 and CDR2 sequences are SNHLY and FYNNEI. This CDR3 contains 15 residues.

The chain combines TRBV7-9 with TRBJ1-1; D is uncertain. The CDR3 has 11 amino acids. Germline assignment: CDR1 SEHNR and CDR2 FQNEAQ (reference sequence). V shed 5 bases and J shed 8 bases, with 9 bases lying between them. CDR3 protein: CASSLNKEAFF. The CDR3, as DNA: TGTGCCAGCAGCCTAAATAAGGAAGCTTTCTTT.

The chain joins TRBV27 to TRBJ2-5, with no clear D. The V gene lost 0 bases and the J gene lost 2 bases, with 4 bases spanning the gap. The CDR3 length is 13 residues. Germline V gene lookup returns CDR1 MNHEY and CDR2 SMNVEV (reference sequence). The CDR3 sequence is CASSLSGQETQYF. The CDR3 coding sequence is TGTGCCAGCAGTTTATCGGGGCAAGAGACCCAGTACTTC.

Here the CDR3 DNA reads TGTGCCAGCACCAAAAGGGGTCCAACACCCCTCCACTTT. Amino acids: CASTKRGPTPLHF. The J gene is TRBJ1-6, the V gene TRBV6-6; a weak D match, TRBD1 (5 bases). Germline V gene data show CDR1 as MNHNY and CDR2 as SVGAGI (reference sequence). V lost 7 bases and J lost 11, with 15 bases in between. This CDR3 comprises 13 residues.

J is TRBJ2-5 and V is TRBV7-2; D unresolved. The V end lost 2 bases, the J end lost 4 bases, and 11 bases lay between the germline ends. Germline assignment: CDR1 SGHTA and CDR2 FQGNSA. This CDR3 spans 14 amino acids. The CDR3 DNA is TGTGCCAGCAGCTTACGCTTTCGAGGAGAGACCCAGTACTTC. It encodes CASSLRFRGETQYF. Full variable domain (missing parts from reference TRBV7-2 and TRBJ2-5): GAGVSQSPSNKVTEKGKDVELRCDPISGHTALYWYRQSLGQGLEFLIYFQGNSAPDKSGLPSDRFSAERTGGSVSTLTIQRTQQEDSAVYLCASSLRFRGETQYFGPGTRLLVL.

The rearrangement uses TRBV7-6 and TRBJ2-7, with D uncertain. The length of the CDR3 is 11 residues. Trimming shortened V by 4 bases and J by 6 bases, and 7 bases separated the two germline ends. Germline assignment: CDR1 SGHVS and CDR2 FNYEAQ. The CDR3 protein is CASSSSLEQYF. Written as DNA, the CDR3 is TGTGCCAGCAGCTCCTCGCTCGAGCAGTACTTC.

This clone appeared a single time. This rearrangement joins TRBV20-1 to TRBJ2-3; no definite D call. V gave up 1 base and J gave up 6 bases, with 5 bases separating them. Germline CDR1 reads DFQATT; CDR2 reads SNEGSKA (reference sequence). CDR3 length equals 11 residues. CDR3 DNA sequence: TGCAGTGCTAGAGCTTTTGATACGCAGTATTTT. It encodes CSARAFDTQYF.